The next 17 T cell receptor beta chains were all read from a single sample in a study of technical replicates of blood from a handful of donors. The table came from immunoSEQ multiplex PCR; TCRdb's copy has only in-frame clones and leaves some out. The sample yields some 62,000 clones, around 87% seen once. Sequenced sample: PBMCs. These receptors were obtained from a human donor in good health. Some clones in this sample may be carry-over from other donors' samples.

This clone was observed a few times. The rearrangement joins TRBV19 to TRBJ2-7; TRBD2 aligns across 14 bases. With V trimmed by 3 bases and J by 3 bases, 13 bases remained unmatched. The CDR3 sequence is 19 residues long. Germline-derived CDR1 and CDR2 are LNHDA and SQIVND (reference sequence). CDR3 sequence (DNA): TGTGCCAGTAGTATCCTTCTACCGGGACTAGCGGGAGTGGGCTACGAGCAGTACTTC. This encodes CASSILLPGLAGVGYEQYF.

The CDR3 DNA sequence: TGTGCCAGCAGCCACCCGGGTTCCCACGCGAATGAGCAGTTCTTC. This encodes CASSHPGSHANEQFF. This chain joins TRBV4-2 and TRBJ2-1; D remains unclear. The CDR3 spans 15 residues. CDR1 LGHNA and CDR2 YNFKEQ come from the germline V gene. The V gene lost 3 bases and the J gene lost 7 bases, with 16 bases spanning the gap.

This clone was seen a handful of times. The CDR3 spells CASSDPGTEAFF. CDR3 coding DNA: TGTGCCAGCAGTGATCCGGGAACAGAAGCTTTCTTT. The rearrangement links TRBV2 to TRBJ1-1; D gene unclear. The CDR3 loop spans 12 amino acids. The germline V gene has CDR1 SNHLY and CDR2 FYNNEI. Trimming shortened V by 3 bases and J by 8 bases, and 10 bases separated the two germline ends.

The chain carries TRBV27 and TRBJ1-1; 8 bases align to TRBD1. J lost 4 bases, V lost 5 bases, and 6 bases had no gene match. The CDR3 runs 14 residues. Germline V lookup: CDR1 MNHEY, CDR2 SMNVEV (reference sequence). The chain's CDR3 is CASSLRQGFTEAFF. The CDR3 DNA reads TGTGCCAGCAGTCTAAGACAGGGGTTCACTGAAGCTTTCTTT.

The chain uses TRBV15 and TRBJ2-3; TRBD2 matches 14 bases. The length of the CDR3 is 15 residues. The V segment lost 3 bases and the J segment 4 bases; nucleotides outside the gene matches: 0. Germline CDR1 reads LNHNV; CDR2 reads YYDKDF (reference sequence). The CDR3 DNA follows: TGTGCCACCAGCAGGACTAGCGGGGGGGCAGATACGCAGTATTTT. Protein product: CATSRTSGGADTQYF.

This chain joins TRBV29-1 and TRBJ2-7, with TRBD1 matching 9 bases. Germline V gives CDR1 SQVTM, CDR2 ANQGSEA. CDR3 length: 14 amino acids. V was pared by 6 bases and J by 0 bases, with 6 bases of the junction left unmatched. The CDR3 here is CSVMTGGSSYEQYF. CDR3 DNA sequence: TGCAGCGTCATGACAGGGGGTAGCTCCTACGAGCAGTACTTC.

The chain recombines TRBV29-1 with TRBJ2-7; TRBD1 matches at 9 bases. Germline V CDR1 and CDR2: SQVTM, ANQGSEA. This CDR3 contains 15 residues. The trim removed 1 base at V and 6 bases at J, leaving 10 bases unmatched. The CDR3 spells CSVEALTGTGLEQYF. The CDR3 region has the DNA TGCAGCGTTGAAGCCCTCACCGGGACAGGGCTCGAGCAGTACTTC.

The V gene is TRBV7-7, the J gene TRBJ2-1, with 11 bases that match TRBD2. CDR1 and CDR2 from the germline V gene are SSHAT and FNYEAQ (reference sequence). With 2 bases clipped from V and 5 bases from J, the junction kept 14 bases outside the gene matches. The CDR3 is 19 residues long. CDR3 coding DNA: TGTGCCAGCAGCTTACAGGGGCTAGCGGGAGGAGTATACCACAATGAGCAGTTCTTC. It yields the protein CASSLQGLAGGVYHNEQFF.

CDR3 coding DNA: TGTGCCAGCAGTGATCTTCACGATGCCTACTCTGGAAACACCATATATTTT. It is translated as CASSDLHDAYSGNTIYF. The chain combines TRBV25-1 with TRBJ1-3, with unresolved D. This CDR3 contains 17 residues. V was pared by 3 bases and J by 0 bases, with 15 bases between. Germline V gene lookup returns CDR1 MGHDK and CDR2 SYGVNS.

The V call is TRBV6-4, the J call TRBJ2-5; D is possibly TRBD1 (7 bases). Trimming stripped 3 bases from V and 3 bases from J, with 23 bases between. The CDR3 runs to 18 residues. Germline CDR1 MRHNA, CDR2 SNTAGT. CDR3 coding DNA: TGTGCCAGCAGTGAAAAGGTTGCGGGACAGTCGTTGAAAGAGACCCAGTACTTC. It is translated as CASSEKVAGQSLKETQYF.

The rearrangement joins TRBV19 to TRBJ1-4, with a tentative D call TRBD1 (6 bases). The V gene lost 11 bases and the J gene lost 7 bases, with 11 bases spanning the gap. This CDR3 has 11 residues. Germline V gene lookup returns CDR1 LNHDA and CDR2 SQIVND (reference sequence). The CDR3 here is CAAIQGEKLFF. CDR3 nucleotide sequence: TGTGCCGCGATACAGGGTGAAAAACTGTTTTTT.

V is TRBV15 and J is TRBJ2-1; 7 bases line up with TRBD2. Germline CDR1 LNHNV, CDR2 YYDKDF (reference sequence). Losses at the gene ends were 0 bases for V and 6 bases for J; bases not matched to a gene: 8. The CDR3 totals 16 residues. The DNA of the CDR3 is TGTGCCACCAGCAGAGAAGGCGGGAGAGGCGCCAATGAGCAGTTCTTC. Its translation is CATSREGGRGANEQFF. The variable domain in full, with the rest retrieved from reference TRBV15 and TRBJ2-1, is DAMVIQNPRYQVTQFGKPVTLSCSQTLNHNVMYWYQQKSSQAPKLLFHYYDKDFNNEADTPDNFQSRRPNTSFCFLDIRSPGLGDTAMYLCATSREGGRGANEQFFGPGTRLTVL.

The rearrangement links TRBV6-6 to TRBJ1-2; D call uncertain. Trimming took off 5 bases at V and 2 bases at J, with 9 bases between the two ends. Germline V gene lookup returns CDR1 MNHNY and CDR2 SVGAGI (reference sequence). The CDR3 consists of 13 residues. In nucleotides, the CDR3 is TGTGCCAGCAGTCCCCCACAGAACTATGGCTACACCTTC. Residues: CASSPPQNYGYTF.

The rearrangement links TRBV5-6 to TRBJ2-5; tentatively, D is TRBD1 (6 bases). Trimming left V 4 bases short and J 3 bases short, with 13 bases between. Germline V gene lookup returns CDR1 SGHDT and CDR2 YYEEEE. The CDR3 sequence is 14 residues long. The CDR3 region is CASSHGTFEETQYF. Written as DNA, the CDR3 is TGTGCCAGCAGCCACGGGACATTTGAAGAGACCCAGTACTTC.

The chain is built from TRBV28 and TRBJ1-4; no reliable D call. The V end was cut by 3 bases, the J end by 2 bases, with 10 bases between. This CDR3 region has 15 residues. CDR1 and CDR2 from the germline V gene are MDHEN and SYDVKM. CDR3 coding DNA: TGTGCCAGCAGTTTTCGGGGAGGGACTAATGAAAAACTGTTTTTT. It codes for CASSFRGGTNEKLFF. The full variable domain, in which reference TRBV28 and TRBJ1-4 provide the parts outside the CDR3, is DVKVTQSSRYLVKRTGEKVFLECVQDMDHENMFWYRQDPGLGLRLIYFSYDVKMKEKGDIPEGYSVSREKKERFSLILESASTNQTSMYLCASSFRGGTNEKLFFGSGTQLSVL.

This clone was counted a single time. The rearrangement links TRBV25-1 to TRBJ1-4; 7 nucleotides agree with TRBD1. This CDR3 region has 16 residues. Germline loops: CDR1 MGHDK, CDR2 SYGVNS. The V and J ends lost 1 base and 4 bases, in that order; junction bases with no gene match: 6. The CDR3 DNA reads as TGTGCCAGCAGTGAATCAGCGACAGGGTATAATGAAAAACTGTTTTTT. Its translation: CASSESATGYNEKLFF.

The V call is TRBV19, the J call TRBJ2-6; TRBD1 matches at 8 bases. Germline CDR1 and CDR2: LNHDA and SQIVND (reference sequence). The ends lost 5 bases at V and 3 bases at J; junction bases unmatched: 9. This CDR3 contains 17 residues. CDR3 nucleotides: TGTGCCAGTAGTCCAGAGGCAGGGGGCTTTGGGGCCAACGTCCTGACTTTC. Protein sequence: CASSPEAGGFGANVLTF.